The rows below give T cell receptor beta chains drawn from one sample of a study of cytomegalovirus exposure and HLA in healthy donors. Data came from immunoSEQ multiplex PCR; TCRdb stores just in-frame clones and leaves some out. Among around 150,000 clones listed, 60% to 85% were seen once. Sequencing used PBMCs. All receptors come from a woman between 50 and 59 years old in good health and CMV-seropositive. Each CDR3 is given with its conserved first and last residue. A D gene is named only where the DNA matches it firmly. For some rows the clone size is stated as once, few or many, or as a class when expanded; others skip it.

NA	13	TRBV2	TRBJ1-5	NA	CASKGGPNQPQHF	TGTGCCAGCAAGGGGGGGCCCAATCAGCCCCAGCATTTT
NA	13	TRBV7-2	TRBJ1-3	NA	CASGQRSGNTIYF	TGTGCCAGCGGACAGCGCTCTGGAAACACCATATATTTT
TRBD1	16	TRBV19	TRBJ2-6	NA	CASSVTGGFGANVLTF	TGTGCCAGTAGTGTGACAGGGGGCTTTGGGGCCAACGTCCTGACTTTC
NA	16	TRBV25-1	TRBJ2-7	NA	CASSAKGLSHTYEQYF	TGTGCCAGCAGTGCCAAGGGGCTTTCCCACACCTACGAGCAGTACTTC
TRBD2	15	TRBV2	TRBJ2-7	NA	CASREERGSPSEQYF	TGTGCCAGCAGGGAGGAGCGGGGGAGCCCTAGCGAGCAGTACTTC
NA	15	TRBV10-1	TRBJ2-7	NA	CASSEEGWGRGEQYF	TGCGCCAGCAGTGAGGAAGGGTGGGGGCGCGGAGAGCAGTACTTC
TRBD2	15	TRBV5-4	TRBJ2-5	NA	CASSSSGGAGETQYF	TGTGCCAGCAGCTCTAGCGGGGGGGCTGGAGAGACCCAGTACTTC
NA	15	TRBV9	TRBJ1-5	NA	CASSVGGNSNQPQHF	TGTGCCAGCAGCGTAGGAGGTAATAGCAATCAGCCCCAGCATTTT
TRBD1	15	TRBV2	TRBJ1-5	few	CASRKGQGDNQPQHF	TGTGCCAGCAGAAAGGGACAGGGGGACAATCAGCCCCAGCATTTT
NA	13	TRBV9	TRBJ1-2	NA	CASSVGQTYGYTF	TGTGCCAGCAGCGTAGGACAGACCTATGGCTACACCTTC
NA	15	TRBV5-6	TRBJ1-2	NA	CASSTGHPARYGYTF	TGTGCCAGCAGCACGGGACACCCAGCGCGGTATGGCTACACCTTC
NA	11	TRBV19	TRBJ1-1	NA	CASSENTEAFF	TGTGCCAGTTCAGAGAACACTGAAGCTTTCTTT
TRBD2	16	TRBV5-6	TRBJ2-5	NA	CASSLGLAGVWETQYF	TGTGCCAGCAGCTTGGGACTAGCGGGGGTTTGGGAGACCCAGTACTTC
TRBD2	13	TRBV2	TRBJ2-1	NA	CASSEELGGGEFF	TGTGCCAGCAGTGAAGAACTTGGCGGGGGGGAATTCTTC
TRBD1	13	TRBV2	TRBJ1-1	few	CASSDRGFAEAFF	TGTGCCAGCAGTGACAGGGGGTTTGCTGAAGCTTTCTTT
TRBD1	16	TRBV5-1	TRBJ1-4	NA	CASSRNPGQVDEKLFF	TGCGCCAGCAGCCGTAACCCGGGACAGGTTGATGAAAAACTGTTTTTT
TRBD1	14	TRBV4-1	TRBJ1-5	NA	CASSPDRGKRPQHF	TGCGCCAGCAGCCCAGACAGGGGGAAACGGCCCCAGCATTTT
NA	16	TRBV5-1	TRBJ2-1	NA	CASSLVSANSYNEQFF	TGCGCCAGCAGCTTGGTTAGCGCGAACTCCTACAATGAGCAGTTCTTC
NA	13	TRBV6-1	TRBJ1-2	once	CASVRPANYGYTF	TGTGCCAGCGTCAGGCCAGCTAACTATGGCTACACCTTC
TRBD1	13	TRBV29-1	TRBJ1-2	once	CSIVQGSIGGYTF	TGCAGCATCGTACAGGGGAGTATAGGAGGCTACACCTTC
NA	15	TRBV10-3	TRBJ1-3	NA	CAISPIAIGGNTIYF	TGTGCCATCAGCCCCATAGCGATCGGAGGAAACACCATATATTTT
NA	13	TRBV5-1	TRBJ2-5	NA	CASSQDWRETQYF	TGCGCCAGCAGCCAAGACTGGCGGGAGACCCAGTACTTC
NA	15	TRBV6-1	TRBJ1-1	NA	CASSGVDTGNTEAFF	TGTGCCAGCAGTGGAGTCGACACCGGGAACACTGAAGCTTTCTTT
TRBD1	14	TRBV29-1	TRBJ2-5	NA	CSVGMPGGYETQYF	TGCAGCGTTGGGATGCCAGGGGGCTATGAGACCCAGTACTTC
NA	13	TRBV6-1	TRBJ1-5	NA	CASKIENNQPQHF	TGTGCCAGTAAGATAGAGAACAATCAGCCCCAGCATTTT
NA	14	TRBV9	TRBJ1-5	NA	CASSATGNYQPQHF	TGTGCCAGCAGTGCCACAGGGAACTATCAGCCCCAGCATTTT
TRBD1	14	TRBV10-2	TRBJ2-4	few	CASRRQGAKNIQYF	TGCGCCAGCAGACGACAGGGGGCCAAAAACATTCAGTACTTC
TRBD1	11	TRBV6-5	TRBJ1-1	NA	CASNRGTEAFF	TGTGCCAGCAACAGGGGCACTGAAGCTTTCTTT
NA	15	TRBV19	TRBJ1-1	NA	CASSIGRLGNTEAFF	TGTGCCAGTAGTATTGGCAGGCTGGGGAACACTGAAGCTTTCTTT
TRBD2	14	TRBV5-1	TRBJ2-1	NA	CASSPGGDYNEQFF	TGCGCCAGCAGCCCCGGGGGGGACTACAATGAGCAGTTCTTC
NA	12	TRBV28	TRBJ1-2	NA	CASSPLNYGYTF	TGTGCCAGCAGTCCCCTTAACTATGGCTACACCTTC
NA	12	TRBV30	TRBJ1-4	NA	CAWSEQDEKLFF	TGTGCCTGGAGTGAACAGGATGAAAAACTGTTTTTT
NA	16	TRBV4-1	TRBJ1-6	NA	CASSQGRSRDNSPLHF	TGCGCCAGCAGCCAAGGGCGGAGCCGGGATAATTCACCCCTCCACTTT
NA	14	TRBV6-5	TRBJ2-7	few	CASSYSGESYEQYF	TGTGCCAGCAGTTACTCAGGGGAATCCTACGAGCAGTACTTC
NA	15	TRBV4-1	TRBJ1-6	NA	CASSQDAGVGSPLHF	TGCGCCAGCAGCCAAGATGCGGGCGTCGGTTCACCCCTCCACTTT